The entry below describes one TCR beta chain. The authors ran the immunoSEQ assay, v3.0, at survey level. Assay used: immunoSEQ multiplex PCR; TCRdb lists only in-frame clones, some missing. The sample carries 25,000 to 30,000 clones, approximately 90% recorded once. This entry belongs to a study of long-term antiretroviral therapy in people with HIV. There are 17 residues in the CDR3. The ends were cut back, 5 bases at V and 1 base at J, with 20 bases in the middle. CDR1 and CDR2 (germline): MDHEN, SYDVKM. The starting material was unsorted PBMCs, obtained 1.8 years after starting antiretroviral therapy. The chain has TRBV28 and TRBJ1-1; no clear D gene. The TCR comes from a woman aged 18-29 years with HIV. CDR3 loop: CASSHQTRPRGNTEAFF. The CDR3 DNA reads as TGTGCCAGCAGTCACCAAACCAGGCCGCGGGGGAACACTGAAGCTTTCTTT. The variable domain in full, completed from reference TRBV28 and TRBJ1-1, reads DVKVTQSSRYLVKRTGEKVFLECVQDMDHENMFWYRQDPGLGLRLIYFSYDVKMKEKGDIPEGYSVSREKKERFSLILESASTNQTSMYLCASSHQTRPRGNTEAFFGQGTRLTVV.